Below, 5 T cell receptor beta chains from the same sample are listed, as sequenced in a study of T cells in Graves' hyperthyroidism and ophthalmopathy (dated by TCRdb to about 2019). Libraries were prepared through multiplex PCR. TCRdb shows the sequencer as Illumina HiSeq 2000. Amplification of TCR beta CDR3 regions was carried out from RNA transcripts. For the first round of RT-PCR on the TCR CDR3, the HTBI primer set was used together with the Qiagen OneStep RT-PCR kit. TCRdb ran its own pipeline on the public reads, namely fastp trimming at Q25 and MiXCR clone calling, and kept in-frame beta chains. Every distinct CDR3 protein forms one entry, paired with its most common genes and DNA. Recorded for this sample are roughly 500,000 distinct CDR3 sequences; approximately 23% of them occurred a single time. Of the sample, under 55% is held by the ten largest clones. The sequencing input was blood. Every receptor here comes from a woman aged 70 to 79 with Graves' ophthalmopathy.

The chain links TRBV5-1 to TRBJ2-3, with D possibly being TRBD2 (5 bases). V shed 2 bases and J shed 2 bases, with 9 bases lying between them. CDR1 SGHRS and CDR2 YFSETQ come from the germline V gene. The CDR3 runs to 14 residues. The CDR3 sequence: CASSFRTYTDTQYF. The CDR3 bases are TGCGCCAGCAGCTTCCGGACTTACACAGATACGCAGTATTTT.

This clonotype was picked up a small number of times. This chain uses TRBV6-1 with TRBJ1-2; 7 nucleotides line up with TRBD1. Germline-derived CDR1 and CDR2 are MNHNS and SASEGT. The V segment lost 8 bases and the J segment 8 bases; nucleotides outside the gene matches: 5. This CDR3 is built from 11 residues. CDR3 DNA sequence: TGTGCCAGCGCCAGACAGGGAGGCTACACCTTC. Its translation: CASARQGGYTF.

This clonotype was detected only a few times. V gene TRBV6-5 combines with J gene TRBJ1-4, with D unresolved. The V end was cut by 2 bases, the J end by 1 base, with 8 bases between. The CDR3 totals 15 residues. CDR1 is MNHEY and CDR2 is SVGAGI in the germline V gene. The CDR3 loop reads CASSYSGVTNEKLFF. As DNA, the CDR3 is TGTGCCAGCAGTTACAGCGGGGTAACTAATGAAAAACTGTTTTTT.

This clonotype was seen only a few times. This chain joins TRBV20-1 and TRBJ2-7; no clear D. The V gene lost 0 bases and the J gene lost 0 bases, with 9 bases spanning the gap. The germline CDR1 and CDR2 sequences are DFQATT and SNEGSKA (reference sequence). This CDR3 contains 14 residues. This CDR3 is CSARDLGASYEQYF. The CDR3 region has the DNA TGCAGTGCTAGAGATCTTGGAGCCTCCTACGAGCAGTACTTC.

This clonotype was seen more than once but under ten times. This chain joins TRBV2 and TRBJ2-7, with 8 bases lining up with TRBD1. V dropped 5 bases and J dropped 9; count of bases not matched to a gene: 6. CDR3 length: 12 amino acids. Per germline, CDR1 SNHLY and CDR2 FYNNEI. In DNA, the CDR3 is TGTGCCAGCAGTTCGGACAGGGAAGGGCAGTACTTC. Encoded protein: CASSSDREGQYF.